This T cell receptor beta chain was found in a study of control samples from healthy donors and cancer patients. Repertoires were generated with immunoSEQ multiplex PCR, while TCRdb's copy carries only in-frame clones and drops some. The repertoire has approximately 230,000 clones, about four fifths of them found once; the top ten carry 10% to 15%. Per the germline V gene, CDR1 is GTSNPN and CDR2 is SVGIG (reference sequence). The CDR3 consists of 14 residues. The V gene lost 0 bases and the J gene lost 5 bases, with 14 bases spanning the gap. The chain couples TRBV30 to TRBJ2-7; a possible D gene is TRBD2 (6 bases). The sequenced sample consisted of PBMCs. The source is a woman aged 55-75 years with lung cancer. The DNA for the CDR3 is TGTGCCTGGAGTGTCGGGGGACCTTCCCACGAGCAGTACTTC. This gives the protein CAWSVGGPSHEQYF.